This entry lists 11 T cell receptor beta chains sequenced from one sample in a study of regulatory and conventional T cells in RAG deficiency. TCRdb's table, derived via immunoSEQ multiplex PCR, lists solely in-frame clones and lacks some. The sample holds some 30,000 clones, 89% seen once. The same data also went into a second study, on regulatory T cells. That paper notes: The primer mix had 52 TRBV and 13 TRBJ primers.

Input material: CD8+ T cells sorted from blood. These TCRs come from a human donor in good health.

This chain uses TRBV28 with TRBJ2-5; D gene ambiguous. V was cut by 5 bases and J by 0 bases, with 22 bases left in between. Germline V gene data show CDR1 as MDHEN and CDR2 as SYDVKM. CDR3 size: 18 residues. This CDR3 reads CASSPTFRPDLYQETQYF. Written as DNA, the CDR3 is TGTGCCAGCAGTCCAACTTTTCGACCAGATTTGTACCAAGAGACCCAGTACTTC.

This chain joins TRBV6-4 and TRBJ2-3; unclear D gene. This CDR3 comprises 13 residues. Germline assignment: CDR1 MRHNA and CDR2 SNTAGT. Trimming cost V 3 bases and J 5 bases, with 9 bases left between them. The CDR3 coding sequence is TGTGCCAGCAGTGAGTGGGTCGGAGATACGCAGTATTTT. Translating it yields CASSEWVGDTQYF.

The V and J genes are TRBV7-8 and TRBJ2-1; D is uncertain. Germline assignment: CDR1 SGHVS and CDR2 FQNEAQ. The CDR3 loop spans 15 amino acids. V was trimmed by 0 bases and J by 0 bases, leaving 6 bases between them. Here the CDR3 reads CASSLAGYSYNEQFF. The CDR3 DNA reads TGTGCCAGCAGCTTAGCGGGCTACTCCTACAATGAGCAGTTCTTC.

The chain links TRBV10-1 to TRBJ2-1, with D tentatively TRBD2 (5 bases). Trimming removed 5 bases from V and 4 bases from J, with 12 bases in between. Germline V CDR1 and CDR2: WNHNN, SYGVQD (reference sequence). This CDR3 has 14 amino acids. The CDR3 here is CASSSGNSYNEQFF. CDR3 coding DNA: TGCGCCAGCAGTAGCGGCAATTCTTACAATGAGCAGTTCTTC.

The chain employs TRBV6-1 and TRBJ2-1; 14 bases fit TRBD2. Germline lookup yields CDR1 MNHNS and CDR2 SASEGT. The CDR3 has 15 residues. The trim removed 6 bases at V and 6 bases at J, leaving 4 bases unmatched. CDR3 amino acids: CASSTGTSGSNEQFF. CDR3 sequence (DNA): TGTGCCAGCAGCACCGGGACTAGCGGGAGCAATGAGCAGTTCTTC.

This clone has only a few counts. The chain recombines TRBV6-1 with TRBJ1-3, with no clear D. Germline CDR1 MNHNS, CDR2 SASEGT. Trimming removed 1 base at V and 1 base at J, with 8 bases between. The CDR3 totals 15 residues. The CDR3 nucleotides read TGTGCCAGCAGTGAAGAGAATTATTCTGGAAACACCATATATTTT. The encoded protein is CASSEENYSGNTIYF.

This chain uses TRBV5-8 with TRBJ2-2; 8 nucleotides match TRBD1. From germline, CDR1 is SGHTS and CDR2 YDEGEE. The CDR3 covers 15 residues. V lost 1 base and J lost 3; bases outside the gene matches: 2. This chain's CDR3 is CASSLPQGDTGELFF. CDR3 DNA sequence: TGTGCCAGCAGCTTGCCACAGGGGGACACCGGGGAGCTGTTTTTT.

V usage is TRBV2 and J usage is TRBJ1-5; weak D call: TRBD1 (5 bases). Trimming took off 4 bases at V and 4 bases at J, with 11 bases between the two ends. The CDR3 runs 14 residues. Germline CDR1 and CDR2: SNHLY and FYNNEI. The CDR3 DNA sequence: TGTGCCAGCAGTGGGGGCCGCGGAAATCAGCCCCAGCATTTT. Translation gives CASSGGRGNQPQHF.

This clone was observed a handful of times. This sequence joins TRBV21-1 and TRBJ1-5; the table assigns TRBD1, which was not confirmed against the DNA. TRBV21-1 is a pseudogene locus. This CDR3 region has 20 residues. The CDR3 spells CASSALTGTGCYRSNQPQHF. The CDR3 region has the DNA TGTGCCAGCAGCGCACTAACCGGGACAGGGTGTTATAGGAGCAATCAGCCCCAGCATTTT.

The CDR3 DNA reads as TGTGCCAGCTCACCATCAAGCGGGACAGATACGCAGTATTTT. Protein sequence: CASSPSSGTDTQYF. V is TRBV18 and J is TRBJ2-3, with D possibly TRBD2 on 6 matching bases. The V end lost 2 bases, the J end lost 3 bases, and 9 bases lay between the germline ends. This CDR3 region has 14 residues. The V gene's germline CDR1 is KGHSH and CDR2 LQKENI.

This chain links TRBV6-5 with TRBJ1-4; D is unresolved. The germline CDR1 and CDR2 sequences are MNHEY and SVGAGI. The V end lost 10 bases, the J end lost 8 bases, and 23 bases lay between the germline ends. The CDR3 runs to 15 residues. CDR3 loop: CATSSQQPRREKLFF. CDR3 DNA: TGTGCCACCAGCTCCCAACAGCCCCGGAGGGAAAAACTGTTTTTT.